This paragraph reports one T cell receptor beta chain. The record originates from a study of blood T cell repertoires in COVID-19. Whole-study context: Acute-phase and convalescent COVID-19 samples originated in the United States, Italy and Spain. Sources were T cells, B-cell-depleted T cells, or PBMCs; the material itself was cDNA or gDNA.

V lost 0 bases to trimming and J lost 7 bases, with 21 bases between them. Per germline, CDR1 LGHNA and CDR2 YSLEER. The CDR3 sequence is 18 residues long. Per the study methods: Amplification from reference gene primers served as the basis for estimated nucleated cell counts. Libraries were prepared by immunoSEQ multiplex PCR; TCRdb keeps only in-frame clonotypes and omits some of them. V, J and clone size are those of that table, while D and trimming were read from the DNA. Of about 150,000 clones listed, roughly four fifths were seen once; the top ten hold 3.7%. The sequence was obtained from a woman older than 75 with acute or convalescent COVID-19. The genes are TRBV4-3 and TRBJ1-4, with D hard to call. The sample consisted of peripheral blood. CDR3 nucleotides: TGCGCCAGCAGCCAAGATTTGGCCCGGGCAATAGGGAGTGAAAAACTGTTTTTT. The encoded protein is CASSQDLARAIGSEKLFF.